This T cell receptor beta chain comes out of a study of tumor and adjacent non-tumor tissue in lung cancer. General observations from the study: Tumor tissue had significantly higher TCR diversity than normal lung.

With regard to this clonotype: Its antigen is not known. One end of the junction fails to match germline, which may point to a read error.

The template was RNA from unsorted bulk tissue. TCRbeta libraries were built with three rounds of nested PCR, modified from ARM-PCR. TCRdb analysed the multiplex PCR reads with MiXCR anew, one entry per CDR3 protein. The sample carries some 120,000 distinct CDR3 sequences, 66% recorded once. The clonotype comes from a man in his thirties or forties with non-small cell lung cancer. Material for sequencing was lung tumor tissue.

The CDR3 here is CANSLAVAGLQETQYF. DNA for the CDR3: TGTGCCAACAGCTTAGCAGTAGCGGGGCTCCAGGAGACCCAGTACTTC. The chain combines TRBV7-9 with TRBJ2-5; 8 bases are a match to TRBD2. Germline V gene lookup returns CDR1 SEHNR and CDR2 FQNEAQ (reference sequence). This CDR3 has 16 residues.